This T cell receptor beta chain was identified in a study of OX40 agonist ivuxolimab in advanced cancers. For the study at large: At doses from 0.01 to 10 mg/kg, patients were given intravenous ivuxolimab every 2 weeks.

This CDR3 region has 16 residues. V shed 2 bases, J shed 5 bases, and the junction held 8 bases outside the gene matches. Per the germline V gene, CDR1 is MDHEN and CDR2 is SYDVKM. The method was immunoSEQ multiplex PCR; TCRdb's version includes in-frame clones alone and lacks a portion of them. The sample consists of about 50,000 clones, approximately 90% of them appearing once. This sequence joins TRBV28 and TRBJ1-5; 8 bases are shared with TRBD1. The TCR was taken from an adult with an advanced solid tumor such as melanoma, head and neck, liver or kidney cancer. The sequenced sample was CD4+ or CD8+ T cells sorted from blood, obtained in a trial of the OX40 agonist ivuxolimab. In nucleotides, the CDR3 is TGTGCCAGCAGTTTAAGGGGACAGGTAGTACATCAGCCCCAGCATTTT. It codes for CASSLRGQVVHQPQHF. The full variable domain, its missing parts supplied by reference TRBV28 and TRBJ1-5, is DVKVTQSSRYLVKRTGEKVFLECVQDMDHENMFWYRQDPGLGLRLIYFSYDVKMKEKGDIPEGYSVSREKKERFSLILESASTNQTSMYLCASSLRGQVVHQPQHFGDGTRLSIL.